The 26 T cell receptor beta chains listed next were all sequenced from one sample in a study of human T cells and chemical hapten exposure. The time point: patch test 1, 2 weeks after DPC sensitization. The treatment: therapeutic diphenylcyclopropenone sensitization with weekly scalp DPC. TCRdb recomputed calls from the RACE reads with MiXCR, one row per CDR3 protein. The sample lists about 360,000 distinct CDR3 sequences, about 7% seen once, with approximately 8% in the top ten. The sequencing used whole blood, collected in connection with sensitization to the hapten diphenylcyclopropenone (DPC). These receptors came from a woman younger than 30 with alopecia areata. Some clones in this sample may be carry-over from other donors' samples.

This clonotype was picked up many times. This chain joins TRBV28 and TRBJ1-5; D is undetermined. Germline CDR1 MDHEN, CDR2 SYDVKM. The CDR3 sequence is 15 residues long. V lost 6 bases and J 3 bases, leaving 15 bases between the germline ends. CDR3 loop: CASSPYTEDNQPQHF. The DNA of the CDR3 is TGTGCCAGCAGCCCCTATACAGAAGACAATCAGCCCCAGCATTTT.

This clonotype was picked up many times. The chain carries TRBV5-6 and TRBJ2-7; D is unresolved. The CDR3 has 14 residues. V was trimmed by 1 base and J by 3 bases, leaving 11 bases between them. Germline V gene lookup returns CDR1 SGHDT and CDR2 YYEEEE. The CDR3, as DNA: TGTGCCAGCAGCTTGCTGAATATCAACTACGAGCAGTACTTC. As protein: CASSLLNINYEQYF.

This sequence joins TRBV20-1 and TRBJ1-1; D gene unclear. The germline V gene has CDR1 DFQATT and CDR2 SNEGSKA (reference sequence). V gave up 2 bases and J gave up 6 bases, with 16 bases separating them. The CDR3 runs to 14 residues. CDR3 DNA sequence: TGCAGTGCTAGAACTGACGCAGACGGACCTGAAGCTTTCTTT. Translation: CSARTDADGPEAFF.

This clonotype was observed a handful of times. The rearrangement links TRBV12-5 to TRBJ1-1; D gene uncertain. CDR3 size: 13 residues. Germline CDR1 LGHNT, CDR2 FRNRAP. V lost 4 bases and J 4 bases, leaving 10 bases between the germline ends. CDR3: CASGSEGGTEAFF. The CDR3 DNA is TGTGCTAGTGGTTCTGAGGGTGGCACTGAAGCTTTCTTT. The full variable domain, with the rest looked up from reference TRBV12-5 and TRBJ1-1, is DARVTQTPRHKVTEMGQEVTMRCQPILGHNTVFWYRQTMMQGLELLAYFRNRAPLDDSGMPKDRFSAEMPDATLATLKIQPSEPRDSAVYFCASGSEGGTEAFFGQGTRLTVV.

The chain joins TRBV10-3 to TRBJ1-1, with 7 bases identical to TRBD1. Germline V gives CDR1 ENHRY, CDR2 SYGVKD. The V and J ends lost 11 bases and 5 bases, in that order; junction bases with no gene match: 11. The CDR3 contains 13 residues. The CDR3 nucleotides read TGTGCCGCCTCCGACAGGGTAGAAACTGAAGCTTTCTTT. This encodes CAASDRVETEAFF.

This clonotype was seen a handful of times. The V gene is TRBV12-3 or TRBV12-4, the J gene TRBJ2-5; 8 bases align to TRBD2. Trimming at V came to 1 base and at J to 5 bases, leaving 9 bases not matched to a gene. The CDR3 has 16 amino acids. This CDR3 is CASSLGTAGEGETQYF. The CDR3 nucleotides are TGTGCCAGCAGTTTAGGAACAGCGGGGGAGGGTGAGACCCAGTACTTC.

CDR3 nucleotides: TGTGCCAGCAGGAAGACGGGACACCCTTACACTGAAGCTTTCTTT. It codes for CASRKTGHPYTEAFF. J is TRBJ1-1 and V is TRBV6-4, with D maybe TRBD1 (6 bases). Trimming stripped 6 bases from V and 3 bases from J, with 17 bases between. Germline V gene sequence: CDR1 MRHNA, CDR2 SNTAGT. This CDR3 contains 15 residues.

The genes are TRBV3-1 and TRBJ2-3; no clear D. The V and J ends lost 0 bases and 2 bases respectively, with 12 bases between them. Germline CDR1 and CDR2: LGHDT and YNNKEL (reference sequence). The CDR3 sequence is 16 residues long. Here the CDR3 DNA reads TGTGCCAGCAGCCAAGAGGGTCTGGCTTACACAGATACGCAGTATTTT. Translated: CASSQEGLAYTDTQYF.

The genes are TRBV5-6 and TRBJ1-4; D might be TRBD1 (5 bases). Germline V gene lookup returns CDR1 SGHDT and CDR2 YYEEEE. V lost 4 bases and J lost 7, with 20 bases in between. The CDR3 covers 16 residues. In nucleotides, the CDR3 is TGTGCCAGCAGCGGAACCGACAGTCCCCGCATTGAAAAACTGTTTTTT. Protein: CASSGTDSPRIEKLFF. Based on the CDR3 plus reference TRBV5-6 and TRBJ1-4, the full variable domain is DAGVTQSPTHLIKTRGQQVTLRCSPKSGHDTVSWYQQALGQGPQFIFQYYEEEERQRGNFPDRFSGHQFPNYSSELNVNALLLGDSALYLCASSGTDSPRIEKLFFGSGTQLSVL.

This clonotype appeared many times. V is TRBV4-3 and J is TRBJ2-6; D gene uncertain. CDR1 and CDR2 from the germline V gene are LGHNA and YSLEER. The V end was cut by 5 bases, the J end by 0 bases, with 14 bases between. The CDR3 spans 17 residues. CDR3 bases: TGCGCCAGCAGCTCAACACACCGGAGCTCTGGGGCCAACGTCCTGACTTTC. This gives the protein CASSSTHRSSGANVLTF.

The CDR3 here is CASSLALAGPNTGELFF. The CDR3 DNA reads as TGCGCCAGCAGCTTGGCTCTAGCGGGACCCAACACCGGGGAGCTGTTTTTT. The chain has TRBV5-1 and TRBJ2-2; 9 bases match TRBD2. This CDR3 comprises 17 residues. The V gene end was trimmed by 0 bases and the J gene end by 2 bases; junction bases not matched to a gene: 5. Germline CDR1 reads SGHRS; CDR2 reads YFSETQ.

This clonotype was recorded many times. CDR3 sequence reads: CSVTALGTEAFF. In DNA, the CDR3 is TGCAGCGTTACGGCCCTCGGTACTGAAGCTTTCTTT. The J gene is TRBJ1-1, the V gene TRBV29-1, with no clear D. With 5 bases removed from V and 5 bases from J, the gap between germline ends came to 12 bases. This CDR3 is 12 amino acids long. Germline V gene lookup returns CDR1 SQVTM and CDR2 ANQGSEA.

This clonotype occurred many times. The chain employs TRBV5-1 and TRBJ2-3; D remains ambiguous. Germline loops: CDR1 SGHRS, CDR2 YFSETQ. The germline V and J ends were trimmed by 0 bases and 4 bases, with 12 bases remaining between them. The CDR3 runs 15 residues. The chain's CDR3 is CASSLEGLGADTQYF. CDR3 sequence (DNA): TGCGCCAGCAGCTTGGAAGGCTTGGGCGCAGATACGCAGTATTTT.

This chain uses TRBV12-3 or TRBV12-4 with TRBJ1-3, with 8 bases identical to TRBD1. V was clipped by 2 bases and J by 1 base; unmatched bases: 16. The CDR3 loop spans 20 amino acids. The DNA for the CDR3 is TGTGCCAGCAGTTTAAATATGTTGGGCAGGGGGCTGTCTTCTGGAAACACCATATATTTT. Protein sequence: CASSLNMLGRGLSSGNTIYF.

The rearrangement joins TRBV3-1 to TRBJ2-7, with TRBD2 matching 7 bases. This CDR3 is built from 14 residues. Germline assignment: CDR1 LGHDT and CDR2 YNNKEL (reference sequence). The V segment lost 4 bases and the J segment 4 bases; nucleotides outside the gene matches: 7. CDR3 sequence reads: CASSLGSGPYEQYF. The CDR3 bases are TGTGCCAGCAGCCTCGGTAGCGGGCCTTACGAGCAGTACTTC.

The chain carries TRBV3-1 and TRBJ2-1; perhaps TRBD2 as D (6 bases). The V gene lost 4 bases and the J gene lost 4 bases, with 11 bases spanning the gap. Per the germline V gene, CDR1 is LGHDT and CDR2 is YNNKEL (reference sequence). The CDR3 extends over 14 amino acids. CDR3 in amino acids: CASSLGLNYNEQFF. The DNA for the CDR3 is TGTGCCAGCAGCCTTGGACTAAATTACAATGAGCAGTTCTTC.

The rearrangement uses TRBV7-3 and TRBJ2-5; perhaps D is TRBD1 or TRBD2 (5 bases each). In germline, CDR1 is SGHTA, CDR2 FQGTGA. The V end lost 1 base, the J end lost 7 bases, and 16 bases lay between the germline ends. This CDR3 has 15 residues. The CDR3 sequence is CASSLRGSKEGTQYF. The CDR3 DNA reads as TGTGCCAGCAGCTTAAGGGGGAGCAAAGAAGGGACCCAGTACTTC.

Concerning this clonotype itself: This may be a read error, as it is one base from a much larger clone. The chain combines TRBV29-1 with TRBJ2-6; the D is unclear. This CDR3 has 15 residues. Germline CDR1 is SQVTM and CDR2 is ANQGSEA. With 5 bases removed from V and 0 bases from J, the gap between germline ends came to 11 bases. CDR3 sequence (DNA): TGCAGCGTTAGGGAAGTTCCCTCTGGGGCCAACGTCCTGACTTTC. Translating gives CSVREVPSGANVLTF.

J is TRBJ1-6 and V is TRBV6-5; no definite D call. V lost 4 bases, J lost 2 bases, and 9 bases lay in between. Germline V gene data show CDR1 as MNHEY and CDR2 as SVGAGI. This CDR3 comprises 15 residues. The CDR3 nucleotides are TGTGCCAGCAGTTCCTCCGGGACCTATAATTCACCCCTCCACTTT. Its translation is CASSSSGTYNSPLHF.

V and J are TRBV5-6 and TRBJ1-5; D is uncertain. Germline-derived CDR1 and CDR2 are SGHDT and YYEEEE. CDR3 length equals 16 residues. V dropped 0 bases and J dropped 0 bases, with 10 bases sitting between them. The DNA of the CDR3 is TGTGCCAGCAGCTTGGGTCGCGGTTATAGCAATCAGCCCCAGCATTTT. Its translation: CASSLGRGYSNQPQHF.

J is TRBJ1-1 and V is TRBV20-1; D gene ambiguous. The CDR3 has 11 amino acids. Per germline, CDR1 DFQATT and CDR2 SNEGSKA (reference sequence). V lost 7 bases and J lost 3, with 9 bases in between. The CDR3 DNA is TGCAGTGGAGGCAGAGACACTGAAGCTTTCTTT. Residues: CSGGRDTEAFF.

The chain carries TRBV6-2 or TRBV6-3 and TRBJ1-2; D is unclear. Germline CDR1 is MNHEY and CDR2 is SVGEGT. The CDR3 sequence is 14 residues long. V lost 4 bases and J 4 bases, leaving 13 bases between the germline ends. CDR3 nucleotides: TGTGCCAGCAGTTCACCCTCTTTAGGCTATGGCTACACCTTC. It yields the protein CASSSPSLGYGYTF.

This clonotype was counted between two and nine times. The chain couples TRBV5-1 to TRBJ2-3; no reliable D call. The CDR3 runs to 14 residues. Germline V gene data show CDR1 as SGHRS and CDR2 as YFSETQ. Trimming left V 0 bases short and J 3 bases short, with 8 bases between. The CDR3 is CASSLESRTDTQYF. In DNA form, the CDR3 reads TGCGCCAGCAGCTTGGAAAGCAGGACAGATACGCAGTATTTT.

This clonotype was seen a few times. V usage is TRBV4-3 and J usage is TRBJ1-2, with TRBD1 matching over 9 bases. Trimming cost V 3 bases and J 5 bases; bases outside gene matches: 1. The CDR3 contains 13 residues. CDR1 LGHNA and CDR2 YSLEER come from the germline V gene. CDR3 loop: CASSHGTGYGYTF. The CDR3 DNA sequence: TGCGCCAGCAGCCACGGGACAGGGTATGGCTACACCTTC.

This clonotype was seen a handful of times. The chain combines TRBV4-3 with TRBJ2-7; D remains ambiguous. The CDR3 length is 14 residues. Germline V lookup: CDR1 LGHNA, CDR2 YSLEER. Trimming left V 0 bases short and J 3 bases short, with 9 bases between. The CDR3 DNA reads as TGCGCCAGCAGCCAAGACACCCTAAGCTACGAGCAGTACTTC. It specifies CASSQDTLSYEQYF.

This clonotype has just a few counts. This rearrangement joins TRBV4-3 to TRBJ1-1; weak D call: TRBD1 (6 bases). The CDR3 runs to 17 residues. Germline lookup yields CDR1 LGHNA and CDR2 YSLEER. V lost 0 bases and J 0 bases, leaving 14 bases between the germline ends. CDR3 protein: CASSQERVGQMNTEAFF. The CDR3 DNA reads as TGCGCCAGCAGCCAAGAAAGAGTAGGACAGATGAACACTGAAGCTTTCTTT.